Listed below are T cell receptor beta chains from one sample, sequenced in a study of T cells in localized non-small cell lung cancer. Method: immunoSEQ multiplex PCR; TCRdb's copy keeps in-frame clones and lacks some. The sample consists of 60,000 to 65,000 clones, roughly 90% of them appearing once. The sample here was peripheral blood, taken before any cancer treatment. These receptors came from a woman aged 35 to 70 with stage I lung adenocarcinoma. Each CDR3 is given without its conserved first and last residue. The size entry is marked missing in some rows and otherwise reads once, few, many or a size class.

size,J,length,V,CDR3
NA,TRBJ1-1,9,TRBV7-9,ASTTVGEAF
NA,TRBJ1-2,13,TRBV30,ARTPGLNLEDGYT
NA,TRBJ1-1,12,TRBV5-5,ASSFDRANTEAF
NA,TRBJ1-1,11,TRBV6-1,ASTPNRVGAAF
NA,TRBJ1-5,13,TRBV6-5,ASRGTGGSNQPQH
NA,TRBJ1-1,11,TRBV2,ASQGEMNTEAF
NA,TRBJ2-7,10,TRBV2,ANSQGAYEQY
few,TRBJ2-1,12,TRBV11-1,ASSLLAAYNEQF
once,TRBJ2-3,14,TRBV27,ASSPTGTGGADTQY
NA,TRBJ2-1,14,TRBV7-2,ASSLGGRAVPYEQF
NA,TRBJ1-1,13,TRBV6-5,ASSYGTDMNTEAF
NA,TRBJ1-3,9,TRBV6-1,ASSVGNTIY
NA,TRBJ2-7,14,TRBV7-1,ASSAGLAGGSYEQY
once,TRBJ2-1,14,TRBV28,ASSSAQGLGSDEQF
once,TRBJ2-7,10,TRBV30,AWSRTGYEQY
NA,TRBJ2-7,10,TRBV6-1,ASRDRAYEQY
NA,TRBJ1-4,13,TRBV4-2,ASSQVGGVGEKLF
NA,TRBJ2-2,16,TRBV7-3,ASSQGLAGRANTGELF
NA,TRBJ2-3,14,TRBV6-4,ASSEGVSGRTDTQY
NA,TRBJ1-1,14,TRBV7-2,ASSSALGRLDTEAF
NA,TRBJ2-3,10,TRBV4-1,ASSAESDTQY
NA,TRBJ1-2,13,TRBV30,AWSGLGYGNYGYT
NA,TRBJ1-3,16,TRBV5-5,ASSLGEGRLLSGNTIY
once,TRBJ2-1,13,TRBV12-5,ASGSGTYGYNEQF
NA,TRBJ1-3,9,TRBV6-6,ASSPRDTIY
NA,TRBJ1-4,14,TRBV6-5,ASSYQSGETNEKLF
NA,TRBJ1-2,11,TRBV6-1,ASSRTHNYGYT
NA,TRBJ1-5,11,TRBV6-5,ASGYDRNQPQH
NA,TRBJ1-5,13,TRBV5-4,ASSLGGQRNQPQH
NA,TRBJ2-5,12,TRBV28,ASSLTGGMKTQY
NA,TRBJ2-7,11,TRBV29-1,SVAQGLGYEQY
once,TRBJ2-1,13,TRBV9,ASSPLSRHYNEQF
NA,TRBJ1-2,14,TRBV7-8,ASSELYRVANYGYT
NA,TRBJ1-6,11,TRBV6-5,ASNPQGDSPLH
NA,TRBJ1-1,13,TRBV19,ASSFQGRLSTEAF
NA,TRBJ2-4,14,TRBV28,ASSFLAELAKNIQY
NA,TRBJ1-1,11,TRBV27,ASSLYGTGEAF
NA,TRBJ2-1,15,TRBV19,ASSIVPLAGGTNEQF
NA,TRBJ2-7,14,TRBV6-5,ASSYGASGTPYEQY
once,TRBJ1-1,10,TRBV19,ASSFTGGEAF